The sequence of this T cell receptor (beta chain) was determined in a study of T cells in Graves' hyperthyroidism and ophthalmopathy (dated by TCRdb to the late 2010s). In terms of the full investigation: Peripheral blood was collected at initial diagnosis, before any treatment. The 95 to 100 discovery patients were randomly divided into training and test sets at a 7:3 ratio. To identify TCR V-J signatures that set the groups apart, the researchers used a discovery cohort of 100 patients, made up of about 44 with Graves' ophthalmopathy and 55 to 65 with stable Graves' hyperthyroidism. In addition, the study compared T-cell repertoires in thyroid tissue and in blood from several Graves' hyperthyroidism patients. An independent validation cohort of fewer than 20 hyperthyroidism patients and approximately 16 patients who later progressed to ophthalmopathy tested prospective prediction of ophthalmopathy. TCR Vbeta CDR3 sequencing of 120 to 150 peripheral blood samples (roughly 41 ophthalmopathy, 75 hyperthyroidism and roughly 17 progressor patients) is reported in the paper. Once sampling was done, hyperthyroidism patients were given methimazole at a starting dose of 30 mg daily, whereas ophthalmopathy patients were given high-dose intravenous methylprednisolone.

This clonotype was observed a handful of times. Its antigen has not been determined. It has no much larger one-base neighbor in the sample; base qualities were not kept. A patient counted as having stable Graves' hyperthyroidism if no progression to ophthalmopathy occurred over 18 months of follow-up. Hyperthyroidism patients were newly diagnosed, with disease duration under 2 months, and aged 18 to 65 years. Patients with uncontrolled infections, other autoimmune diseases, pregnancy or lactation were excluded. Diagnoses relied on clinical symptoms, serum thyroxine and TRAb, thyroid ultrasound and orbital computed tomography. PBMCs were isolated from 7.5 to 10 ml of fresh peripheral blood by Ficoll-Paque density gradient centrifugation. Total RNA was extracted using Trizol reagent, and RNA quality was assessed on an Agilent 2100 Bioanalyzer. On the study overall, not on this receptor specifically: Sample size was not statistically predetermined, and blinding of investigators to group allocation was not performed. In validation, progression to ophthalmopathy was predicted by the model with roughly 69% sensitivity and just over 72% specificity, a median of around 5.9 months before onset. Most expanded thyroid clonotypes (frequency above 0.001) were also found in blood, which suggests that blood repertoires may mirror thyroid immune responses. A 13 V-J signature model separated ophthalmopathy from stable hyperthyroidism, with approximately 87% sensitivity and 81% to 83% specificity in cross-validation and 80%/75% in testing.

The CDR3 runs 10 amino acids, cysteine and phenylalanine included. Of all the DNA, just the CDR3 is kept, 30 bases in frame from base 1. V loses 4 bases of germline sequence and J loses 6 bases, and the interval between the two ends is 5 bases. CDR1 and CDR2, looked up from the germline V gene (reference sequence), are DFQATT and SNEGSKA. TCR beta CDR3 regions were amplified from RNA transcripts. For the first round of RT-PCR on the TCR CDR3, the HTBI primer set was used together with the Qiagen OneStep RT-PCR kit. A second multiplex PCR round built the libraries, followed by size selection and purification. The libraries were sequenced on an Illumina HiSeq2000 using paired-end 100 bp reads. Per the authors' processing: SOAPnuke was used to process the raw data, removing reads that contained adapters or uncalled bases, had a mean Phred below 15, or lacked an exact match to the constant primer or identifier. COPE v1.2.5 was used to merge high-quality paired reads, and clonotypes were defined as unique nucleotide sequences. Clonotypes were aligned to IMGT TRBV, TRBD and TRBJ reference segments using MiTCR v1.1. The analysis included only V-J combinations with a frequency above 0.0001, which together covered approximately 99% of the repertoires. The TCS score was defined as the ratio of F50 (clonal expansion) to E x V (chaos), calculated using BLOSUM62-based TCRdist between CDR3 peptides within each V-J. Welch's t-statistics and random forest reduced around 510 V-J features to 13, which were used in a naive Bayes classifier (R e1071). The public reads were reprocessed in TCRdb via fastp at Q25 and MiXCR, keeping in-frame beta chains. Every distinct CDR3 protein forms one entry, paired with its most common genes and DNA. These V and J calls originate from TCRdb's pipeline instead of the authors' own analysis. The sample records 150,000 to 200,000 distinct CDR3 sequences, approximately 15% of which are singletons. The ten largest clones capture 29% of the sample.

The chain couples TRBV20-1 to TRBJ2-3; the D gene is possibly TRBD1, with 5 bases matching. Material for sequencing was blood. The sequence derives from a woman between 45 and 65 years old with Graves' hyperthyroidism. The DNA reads TGCAGTGCTAAGGGGGATACGCAGTATTTT. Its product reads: CSAKGDTQYF.